These 19 T cell receptor beta chains were sequenced from one sample in a study of early stage breast cancer tumors (dated by TCRdb to the late 2010s). The library was built by means of the immunoSEQ multiplex PCR assay. Entries here come from immuneACCESS through TCRdb and include only in-frame sequences with V and J called. Some clones fail to appear in such tables; in the studies checked, an unresolved V gene covers under half of the shortfall, and the cause of the remainder is unknown. The table for this sample lists 51,000 or so clones; roughly 80% of them were counted only once. The ten largest make up around 1.3% of the sample. The sample was blood. The receptors originated from a person aged 50-59 years with breast cancer.

The chain has TRBV27 and TRBJ2-7; 8 nucleotides match TRBD1. The J segment lost 6 bases and the V segment lost 3 bases, leaving 1 base of the junction unmatched. Germline CDR1 is MNHEY and CDR2 is SMNVEV (reference sequence). The CDR3 runs to 12 residues. The CDR3 DNA follows: TGTGCCAGCAGTTTCGGACAGGGCGAGCAGTACTTC. Its protein is CASSFGQGEQYF.

This clone was seen only a few times. This chain links TRBV7-9 with TRBJ1-3; 10 positions match TRBD1. V lost 6 bases, J lost 6 bases, and 8 bases stayed unmatched. Germline loops: CDR1 SEHNR, CDR2 FQNEAQ (reference sequence). The CDR3 has 15 residues. In nucleotides, the CDR3 is TGTGCCAGCAGACATCCGACAGGGGGCAAAAACACCATATATTTT. Protein sequence: CASRHPTGGKNTIYF.

The rearrangement links TRBV5-1 to TRBJ1-1, with TRBD1 identical over 9 bases. The CDR3 sequence is 17 residues long. Unmatched junction bases numbered 10, after V lost 3 bases and J lost 1 base. Germline V gene lookup returns CDR1 SGHRS and CDR2 YFSETQ. The CDR3 coding sequence is TGCGCCAGCAGCTCCCTGGGACAGGGAGTAAAGAACACTGAAGCTTTCTTT. It translates to CASSSLGQGVKNTEAFF.

This clone was detected only a few times. V gene TRBV7-2 combines with J gene TRBJ2-6, with D perhaps matching TRBD1 or TRBD2 (5 bases each). This CDR3 has 15 residues. V was cut by 2 bases and J by 2 bases, with 7 bases left in between. CDR1 SGHTA and CDR2 FQGNSA come from the germline V gene. CDR3 nucleotides: TGTGCCAGCAGCTTAATGGGGGCTGGGGCCAACGTCCTGACTTTC. Residues: CASSLMGAGANVLTF.

This sequence joins TRBV4-2 and TRBJ1-6; 7 bases match TRBD1. V gave up 5 bases and J gave up 8 bases; unmatched junction bases: 9. Germline V gene data show CDR1 as LGHNA and CDR2 as YNFKEQ. The CDR3 covers 15 residues. The CDR3 spells CASSWTTGRDSPLHF. For the CDR3, the DNA is TGTGCCAGCAGCTGGACGACAGGGAGAGATTCACCCCTCCACTTT.

The CDR3 nucleotides read TGTGCCAGCCGCTGGCGTCTTTCCTACGAGCAGTACTTC. Its protein is CASRWRLSYEQYF. V is TRBV27 and J is TRBJ2-7; no clear D. The CDR3 is 13 amino acids. Germline CDR1 and CDR2: MNHEY and SMNVEV (reference sequence). V was trimmed by 8 bases and J by 1 base, leaving 12 bases between them.

The chain recombines TRBV5-1 with TRBJ2-2; TRBD1 agrees at 7 bases. The germline gives CDR1 SGHRS, CDR2 YFSETQ. The V segment lost 0 bases and the J segment 6 bases; nucleotides outside the gene matches: 5. The CDR3 has 15 residues. CDR3 sequence: CASSLETGVAGELFF. The DNA of the CDR3 is TGCGCCAGCAGCTTGGAAACAGGGGTGGCCGGGGAGCTGTTTTTT.

V is TRBV9 and J is TRBJ2-3; TRBD2 agrees at 11 bases. The germline V gene has CDR1 SGDLS and CDR2 YYNGEE. This CDR3 has 16 residues. J lost 4 bases, V lost 1 base, and 5 bases had no gene match. The CDR3 protein is CASSVIAGGPPDTQYF. The CDR3 DNA reads TGTGCCAGCAGCGTAATAGCGGGGGGGCCCCCAGATACGCAGTATTTT. Based on the CDR3 plus reference TRBV9 and TRBJ2-3, the full variable domain is DSGVTQTPKHLITATGQRVTLRCSPRSGDLSVYWYQQSLDQGLQFLIQYYNGEERAKGNILERFSAQQFPDLHSELNLSSLELGDSALYFCASSVIAGGPPDTQYFGPGTRLTVL.

As concerns this clone: The CDR3 end shows no conserved phenylalanine or tryptophan, and so a read error is likely. Because the CDR3's place on the DNA is in doubt, the DNA is left out and the CDR3 is given as listed by TCRdb. The chain couples TRBV5-4 to TRBJ1-2; the table's D call, TRBD1, was not checked against the DNA. CDR1 and CDR2 from the germline V gene are SGHNT and YYREEE (reference sequence). The CDR3 is 13 amino acids long, termini counted. The CDR3: CASSLEVTGTASI.

Sample share makes this clone medium-sized. The chain links TRBV4-2 to TRBJ1-1; D not resolved. The CDR3 has 14 amino acids. V was clipped by 1 base and J by 0 bases, with 6 bases between them. Germline V lookup: CDR1 LGHNA, CDR2 YNFKEQ. The CDR3 nucleotides read TGTGCCAGCAGCCAAGGTTTTATGAACACTGAAGCTTTCTTT. Translated, it gives CASSQGFMNTEAFF.

This chain uses TRBV18 with TRBJ2-2; tentatively, D is TRBD1 (5 bases). The V gene's germline CDR1 is KGHSH and CDR2 LQKENI. The CDR3 extends over 16 amino acids. Trimming shortened V by 2 bases and J by 4 bases, and 14 bases separated the two germline ends. The CDR3 bases are TGTGCCAGCTCACCAAGGGGTTTAAGGTTCACCGGGGAGCTGTTTTTT. Residues: CASSPRGLRFTGELFF.

This clone came up a few times. V and J are TRBV10-2 and TRBJ2-3, with D perhaps assigned TRBD1 or TRBD2 (6 bases each). The CDR3 length is 14 residues. CDR1 and CDR2 from the germline V gene are WSHSY and SAAADI. V shed 4 bases and J shed 4 bases, with 12 bases lying between them. The CDR3 sequence: CASSGGREADTQYF. For the CDR3, the DNA is TGCGCCAGCAGTGGGGGGCGGGAAGCAGATACGCAGTATTTT.

The rearrangement links TRBV5-1 to TRBJ2-1, with 7 bases matching TRBD2. V shed 0 bases and J 2 bases; nucleotides not matched to a gene: 2. The CDR3 contains 15 residues. Looked up from germline, CDR1 is SGHRS and CDR2 is YFSETQ. The CDR3 bases are TGCGCCAGCAGCTTGGTGGCGGGGGCCTACAATGAGCAGTTCTTC. Translated: CASSLVAGAYNEQFF.

The chain employs TRBV19 and TRBJ1-5; D gene unclear. The CDR3 sequence is 15 residues long. The germline gives CDR1 LNHDA, CDR2 SQIVND (reference sequence). With 3 bases removed from V and 6 bases from J, the gap between germline ends came to 15 bases. The CDR3 protein is CASSMWRETVQPQHF. The CDR3 DNA reads TGTGCCAGTAGTATGTGGAGGGAAACGGTTCAGCCCCAGCATTTT.

The gene calls are TRBV19 and TRBJ2-2, with a tentative D call TRBD1 (6 bases). CDR3 size: 18 residues. The germline V and J ends were trimmed by 2 bases and 1 base, with 17 bases remaining between them. Germline-derived CDR1 and CDR2 are LNHDA and SQIVND (reference sequence). In DNA, the CDR3 is TGTGCCAGTAGTATATCCCCCTTTAGGGGGATGAACACCGGGGAGCTGTTTTTT. It codes for CASSISPFRGMNTGELFF.

V and J are TRBV7-2 and TRBJ1-2; D remains unclear. Germline CDR1 and CDR2: SGHTA and FQGNSA. The germline V and J ends were trimmed by 7 bases and 4 bases, with 22 bases remaining between them. There are 16 residues in the CDR3. The CDR3 nucleotides are TGTGCCAGCACCCCATACCGATCTACATTAGGCTATGGCTACACCTTC. This translates into CASTPYRSTLGYGYTF.

The chain joins TRBV5-6 to TRBJ1-2; D gene ambiguous. The ends were cut back, 0 bases at V and 4 bases at J, with 10 bases in the middle. The germline V gene has CDR1 SGHDT and CDR2 YYEEEE. The CDR3 consists of 14 residues. The CDR3 region is CASSLVTEPYGYTF. The CDR3 DNA follows: TGTGCCAGCAGCTTGGTCACCGAACCCTATGGCTACACCTTC. The complete variable domain, with remaining parts taken from reference TRBV5-6 and TRBJ1-2, reads DAGVTQSPTHLIKTRGQQVTLRCSPKSGHDTVSWYQQALGQGPQFIFQYYEEEERQRGNFPDRFSGHQFPNYSSELNVNALLLGDSALYLCASSLVTEPYGYTFGSGTRLTVV.

This clone appeared a few times. The chain links TRBV6-6 to TRBJ1-1, with TRBD1 matching 10 bases. This CDR3 region has 15 residues. Germline-derived CDR1 and CDR2 are MNHNY and SVGAGI (reference sequence). With V trimmed by 4 bases and J by 3 bases, 5 bases remained unmatched. CDR3 sequence: CASSSTGTGDTEAFF. The DNA of the CDR3 is TGTGCCAGCAGTTCCACCGGGACAGGGGACACTGAAGCTTTCTTT.

This chain uses TRBV9 with TRBJ2-3; D is ambiguous. In germline, CDR1 is SGDLS, CDR2 YYNGEE. Trimming removed 0 bases at V and 2 bases at J, with 7 bases between. This CDR3 contains 14 residues. CDR3 region: CASSVDPNTDTQYF. In DNA, the CDR3 is TGTGCCAGCAGCGTAGACCCTAACACAGATACGCAGTATTTT.